A selection of T cell receptor beta chains follows, all from one sample in a study of cytomegalovirus exposure and HLA in healthy donors. Measured with immunoSEQ multiplex PCR; TCRdb has only the in-frame clones, and not every one. The sample comprises 150,000 to 200,000 clones, 70% to 80% of which are singletons, and 9.5% to 10% rests with the top ten. The sample taken for sequencing was PBMCs. The source of these receptors is a man younger than 35 in good health and CMV-seropositive. Each CDR3 is given with its conserved first and last residue. Each record gives: V gene, D gene, clone size, J gene, CDR3 protein, CDR3 DNA. D genes are given only for firm matches. Clone sizes are given selectively: once, few, many, or a class where the clone is expanded.

V gene: TRBV19; D gene: NA; clone size: few; J gene: TRBJ1-5; CDR3 protein: CASSIGGAAYQPQHF; CDR3 DNA: TGTGCCAGTAGTATAGGGGGCGCCGCTTATCAGCCCCAGCATTTT
V gene: TRBV6-6; D gene: NA; clone size: NA; J gene: TRBJ2-7; CDR3 protein: CASQTGGEQYF; CDR3 DNA: TGTGCCAGCCAAACCGGGGGCGAGCAGTACTTC
V gene: TRBV4-1; D gene: NA; clone size: NA; J gene: TRBJ1-2; CDR3 protein: CASSQGAGDYGYTF; CDR3 DNA: TGCGCCAGCAGCCAAGGGGCAGGGGACTATGGCTACACCTTC
V gene: TRBV9; D gene: NA; clone size: NA; J gene: TRBJ2-4; CDR3 protein: CASSGGAKNIQYF; CDR3 DNA: TGTGCCAGCAGCGGGGGCGCCAAAAACATTCAGTACTTC
V gene: TRBV6-1; D gene: NA; clone size: NA; J gene: TRBJ2-2; CDR3 protein: CASSEVTGLRGTGELFF; CDR3 DNA: TGTGCCAGCAGTGAAGTTACGGGCTTACGCGGGACCGGGGAGCTGTTTTTT
V gene: TRBV18; D gene: TRBD1; clone size: NA; J gene: TRBJ1-4; CDR3 protein: CASSPGTGRENEKLFF; CDR3 DNA: TGTGCCAGCTCACCAGGGACAGGGAGGGAAAATGAAAAACTGTTTTTT
V gene: TRBV9; D gene: TRBD1; clone size: NA; J gene: TRBJ2-7; CDR3 protein: CASSVGVGQGDYEQYF; CDR3 DNA: TGTGCCAGCAGCGTGGGGGTGGGACAGGGAGACTACGAGCAGTACTTC
V gene: TRBV4-3; D gene: NA; clone size: NA; J gene: TRBJ1-1; CDR3 protein: CASSQARGGTEAFF; CDR3 DNA: TGCGCCAGCAGCCAAGCCCGGGGTGGCACTGAAGCTTTCTTT
V gene: TRBV5-1; D gene: TRBD1; clone size: NA; J gene: TRBJ2-7; CDR3 protein: CASSSDRFYEQYF; CDR3 DNA: TGCGCCAGCAGCTCGGACAGGTTCTACGAGCAGTACTTC
V gene: TRBV14; D gene: NA; clone size: NA; J gene: TRBJ2-5; CDR3 protein: CASAVWSEETQYF; CDR3 DNA: TGTGCCAGCGCGGTTTGGTCGGAAGAGACCCAGTACTTC
V gene: TRBV7-2; D gene: NA; clone size: NA; J gene: TRBJ2-3; CDR3 protein: CASSLVSGGTDTQYF; CDR3 DNA: TGTGCCAGCAGCTTAGTATCGGGGGGCACAGATACGCAGTATTTT
V gene: TRBV5-1; D gene: NA; clone size: NA; J gene: TRBJ1-1; CDR3 protein: CASSLAGGMNTEAFF; CDR3 DNA: TGCGCCAGCAGCTTGGCGGGAGGTATGAACACTGAAGCTTTCTTT
V gene: TRBV7-8; D gene: TRBD2; clone size: NA; J gene: TRBJ2-3; CDR3 protein: CASSIKAGVRTDTQYF; CDR3 DNA: TGTGCCAGCAGCATCAAAGCGGGAGTGCGCACAGATACGCAGTATTTT
V gene: TRBV5-1; D gene: NA; clone size: few; J gene: TRBJ1-2; CDR3 protein: CASSPGAGANYGYTF; CDR3 DNA: TGCGCCAGCAGCCCGGGCGCGGGCGCCAACTATGGCTACACCTTC
V gene: TRBV7-2; D gene: NA; clone size: NA; J gene: TRBJ2-5; CDR3 protein: CASSGSETQYF; CDR3 DNA: TGTGCCAGCAGCGGTAGCGAGACCCAGTACTTC
V gene: TRBV30; D gene: NA; clone size: NA; J gene: TRBJ1-2; CDR3 protein: CAWSPGINYGYTF; CDR3 DNA: TGTGCCTGGAGTCCGGGTATCAACTATGGCTACACCTTC
V gene: TRBV18; D gene: NA; clone size: once; J gene: TRBJ1-2; CDR3 protein: CASSPSGNYGYTF; CDR3 DNA: TGTGCCAGCTCACCATCCGGGAACTATGGCTACACCTTC
V gene: TRBV5-1; D gene: NA; clone size: few; J gene: TRBJ1-4; CDR3 protein: CASSSSNSTGLGEKLFF; CDR3 DNA: TGCGCCAGCAGCTCTTCAAATTCAACAGGGTTGGGTGAAAAACTGTTTTTT
V gene: TRBV25-1; D gene: NA; clone size: once; J gene: TRBJ1-1; CDR3 protein: CASRGGGTPEGTEAFF; CDR3 DNA: TGTGCCAGCCGGGGAGGGGGGACCCCCGAGGGTACTGAAGCTTTCTTT
V gene: TRBV29-1; D gene: TRBD1; clone size: NA; J gene: TRBJ2-7; CDR3 protein: CSVSPGQRSYEQYF; CDR3 DNA: TGCAGCGTTTCACCGGGACAGCGGTCCTACGAGCAGTACTTC
V gene: TRBV27; D gene: TRBD1; clone size: once; J gene: TRBJ1-1; CDR3 protein: CASGQGRDTEAFF; CDR3 DNA: TGTGCCAGCGGACAGGGGAGAGACACTGAAGCTTTCTTT
V gene: TRBV18; D gene: NA; clone size: few; J gene: TRBJ1-2; CDR3 protein: CASSPPAGDYGYTF; CDR3 DNA: TGTGCCAGCTCACCACCGGCCGGGGACTATGGCTACACCTTC
V gene: TRBV7-2; D gene: TRBD1; clone size: NA; J gene: TRBJ2-5; CDR3 protein: CASSLAGTAETQYF; CDR3 DNA: TGTGCCAGCAGCTTAGCCGGGACAGCAGAGACCCAGTACTTC
V gene: TRBV19; D gene: NA; clone size: NA; J gene: TRBJ1-1; CDR3 protein: CASRAQGITEAFF; CDR3 DNA: TGTGCCAGTAGGGCGCAGGGAATCACTGAAGCTTTCTTT
V gene: TRBV11-2; D gene: NA; clone size: NA; J gene: TRBJ1-5; CDR3 protein: CASSLVSSNQPQHF; CDR3 DNA: TGTGCCAGCAGCTTAGTGTCGAGTAATCAGCCCCAGCATTTT
V gene: TRBV13; D gene: NA; clone size: once; J gene: TRBJ1-6; CDR3 protein: CASSSSSYNSPLHF; CDR3 DNA: TGTGCCAGCAGCTCCTCCTCCTATAATTCACCCCTCCACTTT
V gene: TRBV29-1; D gene: NA; clone size: NA; J gene: TRBJ1-5; CDR3 protein: CSVARGGNQPQHF; CDR3 DNA: TGCAGCGTAGCCAGGGGAGGCAATCAGCCCCAGCATTTT
V gene: TRBV27; D gene: TRBD2; clone size: NA; J gene: TRBJ2-2; CDR3 protein: CASSLHSGDWNTGELFF; CDR3 DNA: TGTGCCAGCAGTTTACATAGCGGGGATTGGAACACCGGGGAGCTGTTTTTT
V gene: TRBV6-6; D gene: NA; clone size: NA; J gene: TRBJ1-6; CDR3 protein: CASSIAGTNLHF; CDR3 DNA: TGTGCCAGCAGCATAGCCGGGACTAACCTCCACTTT
V gene: TRBV25-1; D gene: NA; clone size: NA; J gene: TRBJ2-2; CDR3 protein: CASSQGLAGELFF; CDR3 DNA: TGTGCCAGCAGTCAGGGACTCGCGGGGGAGCTGTTTTTT
V gene: TRBV10-3; D gene: NA; clone size: NA; J gene: TRBJ1-6; CDR3 protein: CAISEGFRGNSPLHF; CDR3 DNA: TGTGCCATCAGTGAAGGTTTCAGGGGTAATTCACCCCTCCACTTT
V gene: TRBV19; D gene: NA; clone size: NA; J gene: TRBJ2-1; CDR3 protein: CASRISSDSYNEQFF; CDR3 DNA: TGTGCCAGTAGGATTTCGAGCGACTCCTACAATGAGCAGTTCTTC
V gene: TRBV5-1; D gene: NA; clone size: NA; J gene: TRBJ2-3; CDR3 protein: CASSQYRGGNSDTQYF; CDR3 DNA: TGCGCCAGCAGCCAATACAGGGGGGGGAATTCAGATACGCAGTATTTT
V gene: TRBV4-1; D gene: TRBD2; clone size: NA; J gene: TRBJ2-2; CDR3 protein: CASSQRGLVRGELFF; CDR3 DNA: TGCGCCAGCAGCCAAAGGGGACTAGTTCGTGGGGAGCTGTTTTTT
V gene: TRBV4-3; D gene: TRBD2; clone size: NA; J gene: TRBJ2-1; CDR3 protein: CASSQARGGYNEQFF; CDR3 DNA: TGCGCCAGCAGCCAAGCACGGGGGGGCTACAATGAGCAGTTCTTC
V gene: TRBV7-6; D gene: NA; clone size: once; J gene: TRBJ1-1; CDR3 protein: CASSLSGYTEAFF; CDR3 DNA: TGTGCCAGCAGCTTATCCGGGTACACTGAAGCTTTCTTT
V gene: TRBV6-5; D gene: NA; clone size: NA; J gene: TRBJ1-5; CDR3 protein: CASSYSRVQPQHF; CDR3 DNA: TGTGCCAGCAGTTACTCCAGGGTTCAGCCCCAGCATTTT
V gene: TRBV9; D gene: TRBD2; clone size: NA; J gene: TRBJ2-5; CDR3 protein: CASSVAGRASGQETQYF; CDR3 DNA: TGTGCCAGCAGCGTAGCCGGGCGGGCTAGCGGACAAGAGACCCAGTACTTC
V gene: TRBV18; D gene: TRBD1; clone size: NA; J gene: TRBJ1-1; CDR3 protein: CASSQGATNTEAFF; CDR3 DNA: TGTGCCAGCTCACAGGGGGCCACGAACACTGAAGCTTTCTTT
V gene: TRBV9; D gene: NA; clone size: once; J gene: TRBJ1-3; CDR3 protein: CASSPHGSGNTIYF; CDR3 DNA: TGTGCCAGCAGCCCCCACGGGTCTGGAAACACCATATATTTT
V gene: TRBV5-4; D gene: NA; clone size: NA; J gene: TRBJ1-2; CDR3 protein: CASSASQGAVRYGYTF; CDR3 DNA: TGTGCCAGCAGCGCGTCACAGGGAGCGGTTCGGTATGGCTACACCTTC
V gene: TRBV19; D gene: NA; clone size: once; J gene: TRBJ1-4; CDR3 protein: CASNLASSSHEKLFF; CDR3 DNA: TGTGCCAGTAATTTAGCGTCCTCTAGTCATGAAAAACTGTTTTTT
V gene: TRBV6-1; D gene: NA; clone size: NA; J gene: TRBJ1-3; CDR3 protein: CASRTAEDSGNTIYF; CDR3 DNA: TGTGCCAGCAGGACCGCGGAGGACTCTGGAAACACCATATATTTT
V gene: TRBV18; D gene: NA; clone size: NA; J gene: TRBJ2-2; CDR3 protein: CASSTRGTNTGELFF; CDR3 DNA: TGTGCCAGCTCAACGAGAGGTACGAACACCGGGGAGCTGTTTTTT
V gene: TRBV7-6; D gene: NA; clone size: NA; J gene: TRBJ2-5; CDR3 protein: CASSLNPGDETQYF; CDR3 DNA: TGTGCCAGCAGCTTGAATCCGGGAGACGAGACCCAGTACTTC
V gene: TRBV14; D gene: TRBD1; clone size: NA; J gene: TRBJ1-3; CDR3 protein: CASSRTGVSGNTIYF; CDR3 DNA: TGTGCCAGCAGCCGGACAGGGGTCTCTGGAAACACCATATATTTT
V gene: TRBV4-2; D gene: TRBD1; clone size: NA; J gene: TRBJ1-6; CDR3 protein: CASSGFDRGGSYNSPLHF; CDR3 DNA: TGTGCCAGCAGCGGGTTTGACAGGGGAGGCTCCTATAATTCACCCCTCCACTTT
V gene: TRBV7-9; D gene: NA; clone size: once; J gene: TRBJ2-7; CDR3 protein: CASRGSWGHEQYF; CDR3 DNA: TGTGCCAGCAGAGGATCTTGGGGCCACGAGCAGTACTTC
V gene: TRBV7-9; D gene: NA; clone size: NA; J gene: TRBJ2-7; CDR3 protein: CSSSLGRGDRRYEQYF; CDR3 DNA: TGTTCCAGCAGCTTAGGGCGGGGGGACAGACGCTACGAGCAGTACTTC
V gene: TRBV29-1; D gene: NA; clone size: NA; J gene: TRBJ2-3; CDR3 protein: CSEERAETTDTQYF; CDR3 DNA: TGCAGCGAGGAGAGGGCCGAGACCACAGATACGCAGTATTTT
V gene: TRBV5-6; D gene: NA; clone size: NA; J gene: TRBJ2-7; CDR3 protein: CASSLSYGEQYF; CDR3 DNA: TGTGCCAGCAGCTTGAGTTACGGCGAGCAGTACTTC
V gene: TRBV7-3; D gene: NA; clone size: NA; J gene: TRBJ2-6; CDR3 protein: CASSILTGSGANGLTF; CDR3 DNA: TGTGCCAGCAGCATATTAACAGGGTCTGGGGCCAACGGCCTGACTTTC
V gene: TRBV7-9; D gene: TRBD1; clone size: NA; J gene: TRBJ1-1; CDR3 protein: CASRSRDRLNTEAFF; CDR3 DNA: TGTGCCAGCAGGTCCCGGGACAGGCTGAACACTGAAGCTTTCTTT